Each of the 2 T cell receptor beta chains below was sequenced from the same sample in a study of cytotoxic CD8 clonotypes in ibrutinib-treated CLL. Clones were sequenced by immunoSEQ multiplex PCR, and TCRdb holds only the in-frame ones, with some missing. This sample yields hundreds of thousands of clones, of which 67% are seen a single time; roughly 6.7% belongs to the top ten. The sample consisted of PBMCs, taken after 36 months of ibrutinib treatment. The receptors shown here come from a human donor with chronic lymphocytic leukemia.

The chain is built from TRBV7-8 and TRBJ1-3; D not resolved. V lost 1 base and J 0 bases, leaving 13 bases between the germline ends. The CDR3 covers 17 residues. Germline V gene lookup returns CDR1 SGHVS and CDR2 FQNEAQ. CDR3 coding DNA: TGTGCCAGCAGCTTAGGGCCAGGCGTTGGCTCTGGAAACACCATATATTTT. As protein: CASSLGPGVGSGNTIYF.

This rearrangement joins TRBV19 to TRBJ2-3; D unresolved. Germline V gives CDR1 LNHDA, CDR2 SQIVND (reference sequence). CDR3 length: 14 amino acids. Trimming pared 5 bases from V and 6 bases from J, leaving 15 bases between. The DNA of the CDR3 is TGTGCCAGTAGTCCCTCCTGGTTTATTGATACGCAGTATTTT. Amino acid sequence: CASSPSWFIDTQYF. The whole variable domain, filled in from reference TRBV19 and TRBJ2-3, reads DGGITQSPKYLFRKEGQNVTLSCEQNLNHDAMYWYRQDPGQGLRLIYYSQIVNDFQKGDIAEGYSVSREKKESFPLTVTSAQKNPTAFYLCASSPSWFIDTQYFGPGTRLTVL.